This TCR beta chain is from a study of T cell repertoires in cytomegalovirus infection. Across the study: Researchers turned to recently identified HLA-C-restricted CMV epitopes as well as well-studied HLA-B-restricted ones. Study-wide results and caveats: The ex vivo response showed dominance by HLA-C-restricted CMV-specific TCR beta clonotypes. Individuals carrying CMV plus the relevant HLA were identified by cumulative frequency of public TCR beta families.

TCRdb independently ran MiXCR on the reads; one entry per CDR3 protein. The table has 600,000 to 700,000 distinct CDR3 sequences, 33% seen once. A note on this clonotype: Its antigen is unidentified.

After removal of 2 bases from V and 2 bases from J, the junction contained 3 bases not matched to a gene. This CDR3 region has 16 residues. This chain links TRBV6-7 with TRBJ2-6; 7 nucleotides line up with TRBD1. TRBV6-7 is annotated as an ORF whose role is uncertain. The receptor's source is a human donor in good health (CMV status not recorded). Some clones in this sample may be carry-over from other donors' samples. Sequencing was performed on cultured PBMCs, taken from culture after CMV antigen stimulation. CDR3 sequence (DNA): TGTGCCAGCAGTTACCCCACAGGGGCTGGGGCCAACGTCCTGACTTTC. Its protein is CASSYPTGAGANVLTF.